These 20 T cell receptor beta chains share one sample of origin, sequenced in a study of cytomegalovirus exposure and HLA in healthy donors (dated by TCRdb to about 2017). Library creation used the immunoSEQ multiplex PCR assay. A mixture of 60 forward primers for TCR Vbeta segments and 13 reverse primers for TCR Jbeta segments was used in the multiplex PCR. TCRdb took this table from immuneACCESS and kept in-frame rearrangements with V and J called. Such tables lack part of the clones; where checked against another copy, unresolved V genes explain under half of the gap, and the rest is unexplained. In all, the sample holds more than 200,000 clones, and about three quarters of those were seen once. Around a sixth of the sample goes to the ten largest clones. Sequenced material: PBMCs. These receptor sequences come from a man aged 40-55 years in good health and CMV-seronegative.

The chain couples TRBV7-2 to TRBJ2-2, with TRBD2 matching over 7 bases. J gave up 6 bases and V 5 bases, and 9 bases lay outside the gene matches. This CDR3 is built from 15 residues. Germline-derived CDR1 and CDR2 are SGHTA and FQGNSA. Written as DNA, the CDR3 is TGTGCCAGCAGCGGCGGGACTACCGACCCCGGGGAGCTGTTTTTT. Protein: CASSGGTTDPGELFF.

V and J are TRBV6-6 and TRBJ1-2; 11 nucleotides match TRBD1. Germline-derived CDR1 and CDR2 are MNHNY and SVGAGI (reference sequence). Trimming cost V 6 bases and J 1 base; bases outside gene matches: 1. This CDR3 is 14 amino acids long. The CDR3 bases are TGTGCCAGCAGGGGACAGGGGGATAACTATGGCTACACCTTC. Encoded protein: CASRGQGDNYGYTF.

The V and J genes are TRBV7-2 and TRBJ1-5, with unresolved D. V gave up 6 bases and J gave up 2 bases, with 8 bases separating them. Germline loops: CDR1 SGHTA, CDR2 FQGNSA. This CDR3 comprises 13 residues. Here the CDR3 DNA reads TGTGCCAGCAGTGGAGGCGGCAATCAGCCCCAGCATTTT. Protein sequence: CASSGGGNQPQHF.

This clone was seen a handful of times. The chain employs TRBV18 and TRBJ1-1, with 7 bases matching TRBD1. This CDR3 has 15 amino acids. The germline gives CDR1 KGHSH, CDR2 LQKENI. V lost 2 bases, J lost 7 bases, and 10 bases stayed unmatched. The CDR3 region has the DNA TGTGCCAGCTCACCAACGGCCGGGACAGTCGATGAAGCTTTCTTT. Residues: CASSPTAGTVDEAFF.

CDR3 sequence (DNA): TGTGCCAGCAGTCCGAACCGGGGAGATGAAAAACTGTTTTTT. Encoded protein: CASSPNRGDEKLFF. The gene calls are TRBV7-2 and TRBJ1-4; D call uncertain. Germline assignment: CDR1 SGHTA and CDR2 FQGNSA. Trimming removed 6 bases from V and 6 bases from J, with 14 bases in between. The CDR3 spans 14 residues.

This chain joins TRBV4-1 and TRBJ1-2; D gene ambiguous. Trimming removed 4 bases from V and 3 bases from J, with 9 bases in between. Germline values: CDR1 MGHRA, CDR2 YSYEKL. This CDR3 has 13 amino acids. The DNA for the CDR3 is TGCGCCAGCAGCCCCCCCAGCGACTATGGCTACACCTTC. Encoded protein: CASSPPSDYGYTF.

The rearrangement links TRBV5-1 to TRBJ2-2; a possible D gene is TRBD1 (6 bases). Looked up from germline, CDR1 is SGHRS and CDR2 is YFSETQ. Trimming removed 2 bases from V and 0 bases from J, with 8 bases in between. The CDR3 length is 15 residues. CDR3 sequence: CASSLQGPNTGELFF. CDR3 coding DNA: TGCGCCAGCAGCTTACAGGGCCCGAACACCGGGGAGCTGTTTTTT.

V gene TRBV19 combines with J gene TRBJ1-4; D might be TRBD1 (5 bases). The CDR3 is made up of 15 amino acids. Germline loops: CDR1 LNHDA, CDR2 SQIVND (reference sequence). Trimming took 5 bases from V and 5 from J, leaving 15 bases between them. In DNA, the CDR3 is TGTGCCAGTAGTCTTCTTGGGACTTCCAATGAAAAACTGTTTTTT. Protein sequence: CASSLLGTSNEKLFF.

The rearrangement joins TRBV7-3 to TRBJ2-5, with 14 bases that match TRBD2. The CDR3 has 17 residues. Germline values: CDR1 SGHTA, CDR2 FQGTGA. J gave up 5 bases and V 5 bases, and 10 bases lay outside the gene matches. The DNA of the CDR3 is TGTGCCAGCAGCCCTGGGACTAGCGGGGGCTCAGGGGAGACCCAGTACTTC. This gives the protein CASSPGTSGGSGETQYF.

The chain links TRBV7-2 to TRBJ1-4; TRBD1 matches 7 bases. Germline values: CDR1 SGHTA, CDR2 FQGNSA. Trimming at V came to 4 bases and at J to 4 bases, leaving 3 bases not matched to a gene. CDR3 length: 14 amino acids. The CDR3 DNA sequence: TGTGCCAGCAGCTCGGGACAGATTAATGAAAAACTGTTTTTT. Translation gives CASSSGQINEKLFF.

V gene TRBV4-1 combines with J gene TRBJ2-6, with a tentative D call TRBD2 (6 bases). Trimming left V 6 bases short and J 0 bases short, with 21 bases between. Germline values: CDR1 MGHRA, CDR2 YSYEKL. This CDR3 is built from 19 residues. Written as DNA, the CDR3 is TGCGCCAGCAGTCACGCTGGAGGGGCAACCCTCTCTGGGGCCAACGTCCTGACTTTC. This encodes CASSHAGGATLSGANVLTF.

The V and J genes are TRBV30 and TRBJ2-1; 9 bases map to TRBD2. Germline CDR1 reads GTSNPN; CDR2 reads SVGIG (reference sequence). The CDR3 spans 14 residues. Trimming cost V 3 bases and J 4 bases; bases outside gene matches: 4. CDR3 sequence: CAWRGLAGYNEQFF. The CDR3 region has the DNA TGTGCCTGGAGAGGGCTAGCGGGGTACAATGAGCAGTTCTTC.

The CDR3 sequence: CASSENRVGGETQYF. The CDR3 DNA reads TGTGCCAGCAGTGAAAATCGGGTAGGGGGAGAGACCCAGTACTTC. The V call is TRBV6-1, the J call TRBJ2-5; a weak D match, TRBD1 (6 bases). V gave up 2 bases and J gave up 4 bases, with 14 bases separating them. The CDR3 contains 15 residues. Germline CDR1 reads MNHNS; CDR2 reads SASEGT.

The V call is TRBV5-1, the J call TRBJ2-5; D unclear. Germline V lookup: CDR1 SGHRS, CDR2 YFSETQ. CDR3 length equals 15 residues. Trimming cost V 4 bases and J 5 bases, with 18 bases left between them. In DNA form, the CDR3 reads TGCGCCAGCAGCATAGGCCAATCCCCGAGGGAGACCCAGTACTTC. The encoded protein is CASSIGQSPRETQYF.

The CDR3 DNA reads as TGTGCCAGCAGCTTGGCGGCAGGGGGCAGGTTCTTC. Translating gives CASSLAAGGRFF. The gene calls are TRBV5-6 and TRBJ2-1, with 8 nucleotides matching TRBD1. V dropped 0 bases and J dropped 15; count of bases not matched to a gene: 5. CDR1 SGHDT and CDR2 YYEEEE come from the germline V gene. The length of the CDR3 is 12 residues.

The chain combines TRBV6-5 with TRBJ1-5; TRBD1 is a possible D gene (6 bases). V lost 6 bases and J 6 bases, leaving 12 bases between the germline ends. The CDR3 extends over 13 amino acids. Germline CDR1 reads MNHEY; CDR2 reads SVGAGI. In nucleotides, the CDR3 is TGTGCCAGCAGCGGACAGCAGGGTCAGCCCCAGCATTTT. Translated, it gives CASSGQQGQPQHF.

The genes are TRBV10-3 and TRBJ1-2; 9 nucleotides agree with TRBD1. V lost 5 bases, J lost 5 bases, and 6 bases stayed unmatched. The CDR3 length is 14 residues. Germline V lookup: CDR1 ENHRY, CDR2 SYGVKD. The CDR3 region is CAISYRGPEYGYTF. The CDR3 DNA follows: TGTGCCATCAGTTACAGGGGGCCCGAATATGGCTACACCTTC.

This chain uses TRBV5-5 with TRBJ2-2; D gene unclear. Looked up from germline, CDR1 is SGHKS and CDR2 is YYEKEE (reference sequence). V gave up 2 bases and J gave up 5 bases, with 4 bases separating them. This CDR3 has 12 residues. In DNA, the CDR3 is TGTGCCAGCAGCTTCGGGACCGGGGAGCTGTTTTTT. Protein product: CASSFGTGELFF.

V gene TRBV15 combines with J gene TRBJ1-2; D ambiguous. Trimming pared 1 base from V and 5 bases from J, leaving 8 bases between. Germline V gene data show CDR1 as LNHNV and CDR2 as YYDKDF (reference sequence). The CDR3 loop spans 13 amino acids. CDR3 sequence (DNA): TGTGCCACCAGCAGAGCGGGGTTATATGGCTACACCTTC. This gives the protein CATSRAGLYGYTF.

This clone was seen a few times. This sequence joins TRBV4-1 and TRBJ1-2; 7 bases align to TRBD1. Germline lookup yields CDR1 MGHRA and CDR2 YSYEKL. The CDR3 sequence is 13 residues long. The V segment lost 4 bases and the J segment 6 bases; nucleotides outside the gene matches: 5. The CDR3 protein is CASSPDRVDGYTF. CDR3 coding DNA: TGCGCCAGCAGCCCCGACAGGGTGGATGGCTACACCTTC.